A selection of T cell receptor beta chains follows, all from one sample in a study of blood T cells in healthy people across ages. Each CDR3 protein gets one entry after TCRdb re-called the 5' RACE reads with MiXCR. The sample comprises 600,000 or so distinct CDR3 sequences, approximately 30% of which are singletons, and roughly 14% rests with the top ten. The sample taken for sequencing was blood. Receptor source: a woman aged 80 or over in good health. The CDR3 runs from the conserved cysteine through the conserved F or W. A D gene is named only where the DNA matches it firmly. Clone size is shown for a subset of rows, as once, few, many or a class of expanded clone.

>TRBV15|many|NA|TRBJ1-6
TGTGCCACCAGCAGAGATTTGGGAACGGATAATTCACCCCTCCACTTT
CATSRDLGTDNSPLHF
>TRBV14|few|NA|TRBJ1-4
TGTGCCAGCAGCTCCGACGGAGGAGCTAATGAAAAACTGTTTTTT
CASSSDGGANEKLFF
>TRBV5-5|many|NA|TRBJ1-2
TGTGCCAGCAGCTTGGAAACGCACTATGGCTACACCTTC
CASSLETHYGYTF
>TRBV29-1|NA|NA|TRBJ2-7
TGCAGCGTGACCAGACAGGCCCCCTACGAGCAGTACTTC
CSVTRQAPYEQYF
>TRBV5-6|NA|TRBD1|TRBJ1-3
TGTGCCAGCAGCCCGGGGGGACAGATGAGCTCTGGAAACACCATATATTTT
CASSPGGQMSSGNTIYF
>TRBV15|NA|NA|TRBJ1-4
TGTGCCACCAGCAGAGATTCGGGGGTGAATGAAAAACTGTTTTTT
CATSRDSGVNEKLFF
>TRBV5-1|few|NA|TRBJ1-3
TGCGCCAGCACCCGGAACGGAGGCTCTGGAAACACCATATATTTT
CASTRNGGSGNTIYF
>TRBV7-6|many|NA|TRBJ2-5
TGTGCCAGCAGCTTAGCCCCAGGGCCGAGGCTGGAGACCCAGTACTTC
CASSLAPGPRLETQYF
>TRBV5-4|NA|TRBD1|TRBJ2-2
TGTGCCAGCAGCTCCCCTCAGGGGGAGAACACCGGGGAGCTGTTTTTT
CASSSPQGENTGELFF
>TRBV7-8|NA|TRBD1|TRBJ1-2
TGTGCCAGCAGCTTGGGGGGACAGGCCTTGGGCTACACCTTC
CASSLGGQALGYTF
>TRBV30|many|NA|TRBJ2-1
TGTGCCTGGAATCCGAGCTCCTACAATGAGCAGTTCTTC
CAWNPSSYNEQFF
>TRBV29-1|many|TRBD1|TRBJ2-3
TGCAGCGTGCTCCGGACAGGTGGTACGCAGTATTTT
CSVLRTGGTQYF
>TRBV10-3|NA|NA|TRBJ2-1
TGTGCCATCAGTGAGTCTAGAGGTCAGGGCAATGAGCAGTTCTTC
CAISESRGQGNEQFF
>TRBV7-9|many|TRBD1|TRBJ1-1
TGTGCCAGCAGCTTTGGGGCAGGGGGCACTGAAGCTTTCTTT
CASSFGAGGTEAFF
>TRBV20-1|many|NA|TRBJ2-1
TGCAGTGCTAGTGGGGGTAGGTCCTACAATGAGCAGTTCTTC
CSASGGRSYNEQFF
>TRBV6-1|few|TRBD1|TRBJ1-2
TGTGCCAGCAGTGACCCCCGTCAGGGGGCGCGTGGCTACACCTTC
CASSDPRQGARGYTF
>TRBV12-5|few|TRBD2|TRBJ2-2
TGTGCTAGTGGTTTGAGCGGGGGGGCAAACGGGGAGCTGTTTTTT
CASGLSGGANGELFF
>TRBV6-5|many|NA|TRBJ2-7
TGTGCCAGCAGGAGGGGGTTTAGTTCCTACGAGCAGTACTTC
CASRRGFSSYEQYF
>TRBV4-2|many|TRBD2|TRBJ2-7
TGTGCCAGCAGCCGGACCGGAAGCGGGGCCTACGAGCAGTACTTC
CASSRTGSGAYEQYF
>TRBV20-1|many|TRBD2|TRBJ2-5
TGCAGTGCTATCCCCGCGGGTAGCGGGGGGGCCGGAGAGACCCAGTACTTC
CSAIPAGSGGAGETQYF
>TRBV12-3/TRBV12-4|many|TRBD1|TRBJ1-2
TGTGCCAGCAGTGGGACAGGCACTCTTTATGGCTACACCTTC
CASSGTGTLYGYTF
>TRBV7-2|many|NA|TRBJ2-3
TGTGCCAGCAGCTTATTGCAGGGTACGCAGTATTTT
CASSLLQGTQYF
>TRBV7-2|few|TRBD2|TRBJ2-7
TGTGCCAGCAGCTTAGTAGCGGGGTCCCCCTACGAGCAGTACTTC
CASSLVAGSPYEQYF
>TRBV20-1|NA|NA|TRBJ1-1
TGCAGTGCTAGGTATGGCCGCCTGGCTGAAGCTTTCTTT
CSARYGRLAEAFF
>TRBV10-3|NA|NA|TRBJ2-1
TGTGCCATCAGTGAGTCGCCGACTAAGGCCCCCAGATCCTACAATGAGCAGTTCTTC
CAISESPTKAPRSYNEQFF
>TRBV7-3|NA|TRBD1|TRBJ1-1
TGTGCCAGCAGCTTCGAGGGGGCTGGCGTTGAAGCTTTCTTT
CASSFEGAGVEAFF
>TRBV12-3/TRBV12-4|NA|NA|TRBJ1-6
TGTGCCGGCAGTTTAGCGCACAGGAGCTCCTATAATTCACCCCTCCACTTT
CAGSLAHRSSYNSPLHF
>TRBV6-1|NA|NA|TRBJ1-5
TGTGCCAGCATCGGCCAGGCTTCACAGCCCCAGCATTTT
CASIGQASQPQHF
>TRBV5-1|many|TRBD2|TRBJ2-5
TGCGCCAGCAGCAGCGGGACTTCACGGGGGGAGACCCAGTACTTC
CASSSGTSRGETQYF
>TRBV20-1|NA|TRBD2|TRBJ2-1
TGCAGTGCTTCGAAAGGACTAGACTACAATGAGCAGTTCTTC
CSASKGLDYNEQFF
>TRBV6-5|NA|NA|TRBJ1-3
TGTGCCAGCAGCCCCTTCTTGGGAAACACCATATATTTT
CASSPFLGNTIYF
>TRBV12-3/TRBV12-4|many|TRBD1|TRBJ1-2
TGTGCCAGCAGCCAGGACAGGGGGCGCAACTATGGCTACACCTTC
CASSQDRGRNYGYTF
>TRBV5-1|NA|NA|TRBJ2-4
TGCGCCAGCAGCCCAGGGGGGGGCGGCAAAAACATTCAGTACTTC
CASSPGGGGKNIQYF
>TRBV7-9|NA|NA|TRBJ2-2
TGTGCCAGCCAAGAGTGGGCCGGGGAGCTGTTTTTT
CASQEWAGELFF
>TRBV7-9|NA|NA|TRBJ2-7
TGTGCCAGCAGCCTTAAAATAGGGAGCTCCTACGAGCAGTACTTC
CASSLKIGSSYEQYF
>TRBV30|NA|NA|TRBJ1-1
TGTGCCTGGAAATACGTGAACACTGAAGCTTTCTTT
CAWKYVNTEAFF
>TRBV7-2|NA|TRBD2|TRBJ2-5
TGTGCCAGCAGCGCACCGGGACTAGCGAGAGGGCGAGGGGAGACCCAGTACTTC
CASSAPGLARGRGETQYF
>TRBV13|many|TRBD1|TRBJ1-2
TGTGCCAGCAGCTTAGATCTGCCAGGGGGTAATGGCTACACCTTC
CASSLDLPGGNGYTF
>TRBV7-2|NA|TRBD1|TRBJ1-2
TGTGCCAGCAGCTGGGGACAGGTCTCCGGGTATGGCTACACCTTC
CASSWGQVSGYGYTF
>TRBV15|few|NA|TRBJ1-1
TGTGCCACCAGCAACGCTGGTACAGGGGAAGCTTTCTTT
CATSNAGTGEAFF
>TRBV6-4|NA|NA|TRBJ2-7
TGTGCCAGCAGTGAATTGGAAGGCCTCGAGCAGTACTTC
CASSELEGLEQYF
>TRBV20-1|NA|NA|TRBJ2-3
TGCAGTGCTAGTGACTCTTCCGATACGCAGTATTTT
CSASDSSDTQYF
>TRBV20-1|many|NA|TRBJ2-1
TGCAGTGCTACCCGGGGCAGGGGAATCAACAATGAGCAGTTCTTC
CSATRGRGINNEQFF
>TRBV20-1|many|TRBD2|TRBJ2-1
TGCAGTGCTAGAGGAGCGGGGGCTCCTTACAATGAGCAGTTCTTC
CSARGAGAPYNEQFF
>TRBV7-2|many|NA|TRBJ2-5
TGTGCCAGCAGCCGCGACCCGGATGGATTGGAGACCCAGTACTTC
CASSRDPDGLETQYF
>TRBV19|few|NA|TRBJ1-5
TGTGCCAGTGGGACGGGGGGCTATCAGCCCCAGCATTTT
CASGTGGYQPQHF
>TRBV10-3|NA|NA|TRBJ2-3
TGTGTCATCCAGGAGTCTAGCACAGATACGCAGTATTTT
CVIQESSTDTQYF
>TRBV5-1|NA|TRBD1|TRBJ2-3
TGCGCCAGCAGCTTGAAGGCCAGGGACAGCGATACGCAGTATTTT
CASSLKARDSDTQYF
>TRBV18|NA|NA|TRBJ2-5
TGTGCCAGCTCACTTAACCCGGGCTCGTCGGGGGAGACCCAGTACTTC
CASSLNPGSSGETQYF
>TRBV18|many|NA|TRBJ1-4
TGTGCCAGCTCACCAAGGTCGGGGAGTCGCGAAAAACTGTTTTTT
CASSPRSGSREKLFF
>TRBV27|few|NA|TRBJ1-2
TGTGCCAGCAGGCGGTCGGCAGGGAGCTATGGCTACACCTTC
CASRRSAGSYGYTF
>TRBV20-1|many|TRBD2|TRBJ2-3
TGCAGTGCGAGAGTCCCGGGACTAGTGGATACGCAGTATTTT
CSARVPGLVDTQYF
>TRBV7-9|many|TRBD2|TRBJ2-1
TGTGCCAGCAGCTTACAAGGCGGGGGGAGCCATGAGCAGTTCTTC
CASSLQGGGSHEQFF
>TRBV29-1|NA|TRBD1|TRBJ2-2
TGCAGCGTTGAAAGGGACAGGGGGTACGGGGAGCTGTTTTTT
CSVERDRGYGELFF
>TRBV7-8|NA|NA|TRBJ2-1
TGTGCCAGCAGCTTCCTACTGCGGAGGGTGGCTGGCAATGAGCAGTTCTTC
CASSFLLRRVAGNEQFF
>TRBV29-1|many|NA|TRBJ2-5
TGCAGCGTTGAAGGCACTAGCTTTGAGACCCAGTACTTC
CSVEGTSFETQYF
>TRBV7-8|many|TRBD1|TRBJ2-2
TGTGCCAGCAGCTTAGCGGGGACAGGGGCGAACACCGGGGAGCTGTTTTTT
CASSLAGTGANTGELFF
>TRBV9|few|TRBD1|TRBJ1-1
TGTGCCAGCAGCGTAGGGAGGGGGCGGGTCACTGAAGCTTTCTTT
CASSVGRGRVTEAFF
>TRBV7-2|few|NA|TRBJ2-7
TGTGCCAGCAGCTTAGCGGGGGCGCTCTACGAGCAGTACTTC
CASSLAGALYEQYF